This paragraph covers one T cell receptor (beta chain) sequence. The data were taken from a study of blood T cell repertoires in COVID-19. The CDR3 is 13 amino acids. Germline loops: CDR1 MDHEN, CDR2 SYDVKM. The ends were cut back, 3 bases at V and 0 bases at J, with 6 bases in the middle. Assay: immunoSEQ multiplex PCR; the TCRdb copy retains only in-frame clones and omits some. Of 46,000 or so clones in the sample, roughly nine tenths were seen once. The sequence came from a man between 70 and 80 years old with active COVID-19. The chain has TRBV28 and TRBJ2-7; no clear D. Input material: peripheral blood. For the CDR3, the DNA is TGTGCCAGCAGTTTCCCGGGCTCCTACGAGCAGTACTTC. It translates to CASSFPGSYEQYF.